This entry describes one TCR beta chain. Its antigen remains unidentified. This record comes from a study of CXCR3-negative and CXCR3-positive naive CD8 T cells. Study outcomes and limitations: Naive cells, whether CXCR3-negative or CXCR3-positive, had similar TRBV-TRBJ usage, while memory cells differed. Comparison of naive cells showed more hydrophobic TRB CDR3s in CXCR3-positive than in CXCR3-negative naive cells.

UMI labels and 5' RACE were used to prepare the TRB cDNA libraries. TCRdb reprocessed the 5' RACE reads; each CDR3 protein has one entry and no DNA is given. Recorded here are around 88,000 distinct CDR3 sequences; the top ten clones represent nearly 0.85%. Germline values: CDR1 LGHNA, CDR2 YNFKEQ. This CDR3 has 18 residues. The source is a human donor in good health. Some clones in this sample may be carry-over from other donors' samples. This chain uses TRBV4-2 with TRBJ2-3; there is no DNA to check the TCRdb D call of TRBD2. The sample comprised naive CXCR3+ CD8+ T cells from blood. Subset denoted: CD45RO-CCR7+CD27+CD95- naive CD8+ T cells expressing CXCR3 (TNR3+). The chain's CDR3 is CASSQGTSGRAITDTQYF.